The rows below give T cell receptor beta chains drawn from one sample of a study of cytomegalovirus exposure and HLA in healthy donors. Profiled with immunoSEQ multiplex PCR; TCRdb holds only in-frame clones, not every one. Of 90,000 to 100,000 clones in the sample, around 80% were seen once. Material: PBMCs. Source of these receptors: a man between 60 and 75 years old in good health and CMV-seropositive. Both conserved end residues are part of each CDR3. A D gene is named only where the DNA matches it firmly. Clone sizes are given selectively: once, few, many, or a class where the clone is expanded.

>few|TRBJ1-1|TRBV4-1|NA
TGCGCCAGCAGCCAAATAGGCCTTGGAGGCACTGAAGCTTTCTTT
CASSQIGLGGTEAFF
>NA|TRBJ1-5|TRBV10-3|TRBD1
TGTGCCATCAGTGCCAGGGGGCTCAATCAGCCCCAGCATTTT
CAISARGLNQPQHF
>few|TRBJ2-1|TRBV18|NA
TGTGCCAGCGCCATTTGGGCGGGGAAACTAAATGAGCAGTTCTTC
CASAIWAGKLNEQFF
>NA|TRBJ1-1|TRBV18|NA
TGTGCCAGCTCACGGGCAGGGAACACTGAAGCTTTCTTT
CASSRAGNTEAFF
>once|TRBJ2-7|TRBV19|NA
TGTGCCAGTAGTATCAATGCCTTCGGTGGCTACGAGCAGTACTTC
CASSINAFGGYEQYF
>NA|TRBJ2-3|TRBV5-8|TRBD2
TGTGCCAGCAGCAGACTAGCGGGGGGCCGCACAGATACGCAGTATTTT
CASSRLAGGRTDTQYF
>NA|TRBJ2-1|TRBV9|TRBD1
TGTGCCAGCAGCGTCCGGGACAGACAGGACAATGAGCAGTTCTTC
CASSVRDRQDNEQFF
>NA|TRBJ2-2|TRBV7-3|NA
TGTGCCAGCAGCTTAATTGGAGGTACCCCCGGGGAGCTGTTTTTT
CASSLIGGTPGELFF
>NA|TRBJ1-1|TRBV7-3|NA
TGTGCCAGCAGCCCCACGGGCGGGCTTATGAACACTGAAGCTTTCTTT
CASSPTGGLMNTEAFF
>once|TRBJ2-3|TRBV2|NA
TGTGCCAGCCCCCTCAAAGGAGGGGATACGCAGTATTTT
CASPLKGGDTQYF
>few|TRBJ1-5|TRBV30|TRBD1
TGTGCCTGGAGTGTGCTGGGACAGGGGTTAGGTCAGCCCCAGCATTTT
CAWSVLGQGLGQPQHF
>few|TRBJ1-2|TRBV4-1|NA
TGCGCCAGCAGCCAAGAACCAGGCGGCTACACCTTC
CASSQEPGGYTF
>once|TRBJ1-5|TRBV2|TRBD1
TGTGCCAGCAGTGAACGATCCGGGACAGGGAAGAATCAGCCCCAGCATTTT
CASSERSGTGKNQPQHF
>NA|TRBJ2-1|TRBV27|NA
TGTGCCAGCAGTTTAGAGGGCAGGGGGGTCAATGAGCAGTTCTTC
CASSLEGRGVNEQFF
>few|TRBJ2-2|TRBV6-4|NA
TGTGCCAGCAGGAATACAGGGACCGGGGAGCTGTTTTTT
CASRNTGTGELFF
>NA|TRBJ2-1|TRBV30|TRBD1
TGTGCCTGGAGTAATAAGCCGACGTTGACAGGGCGTTACAATGAGCAGTTCTTC
CAWSNKPTLTGRYNEQFF